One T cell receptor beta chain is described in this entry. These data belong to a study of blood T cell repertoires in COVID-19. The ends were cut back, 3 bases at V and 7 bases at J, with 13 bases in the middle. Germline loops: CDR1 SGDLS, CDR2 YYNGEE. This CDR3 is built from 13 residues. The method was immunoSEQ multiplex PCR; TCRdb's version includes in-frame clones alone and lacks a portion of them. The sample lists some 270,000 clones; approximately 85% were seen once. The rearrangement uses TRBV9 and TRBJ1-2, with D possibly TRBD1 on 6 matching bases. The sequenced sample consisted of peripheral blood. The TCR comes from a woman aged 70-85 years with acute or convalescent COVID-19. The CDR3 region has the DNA TGTGCCAGCAGCGGATCACAGGGCGCTGGCTACACCTTC. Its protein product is CASSGSQGAGYTF.